The 9 T cell receptor beta chains presented below share a single source sample, sequenced in a study of blood T cell repertoires in COVID-19. Libraries were prepared by immunoSEQ multiplex PCR; TCRdb keeps only in-frame clonotypes and omits some of them. This table has about 49,000 clones, approximately 87% appearing once. Sequencing input: peripheral blood. Every receptor here comes from a woman aged 80 or older with COVID-19, enrolled during active disease.

This clone was found a few times. This sequence joins TRBV4-1 and TRBJ1-1; TRBD1 matches at 11 bases. CDR1 and CDR2 from the germline V gene are MGHRA and YSYEKL. With V trimmed by 5 bases and J by 4 bases, 6 bases remained unmatched. The CDR3 runs 15 residues. The CDR3 is CASSATGTGGTEAFF. The CDR3 coding sequence is TGCGCCAGCAGCGCCACCGGGACAGGGGGCACTGAAGCTTTCTTT.

The chain couples TRBV19 to TRBJ2-3; D is perhaps TRBD1 (5 bases). This CDR3 contains 13 residues. Germline V lookup: CDR1 LNHDA, CDR2 SQIVND (reference sequence). With 5 bases removed from V and 4 bases from J, the gap between germline ends came to 10 bases. CDR3 DNA sequence: TGTGCCAGTAGTGGCAGGGAAGCAGATACGCAGTATTTT. It yields the protein CASSGREADTQYF.

V usage is TRBV3-1 (or the pseudogene TRBV3-2) and J usage is TRBJ2-3; TRBD2 matches at 15 bases. The ends lost 4 bases at V and 8 bases at J; junction bases unmatched: 4. The CDR3 spans 15 residues. Germline CDR1 reads LGHDT; CDR2 reads YNNKEL (reference sequence). The CDR3 nucleotides are TGTGCCAGCAGCCCCGGACTAGCGGGAGGGATTACGCAGTATTTT. Protein: CASSPGLAGGITQYF.

The chain couples TRBV6-2 or TRBV6-3 to TRBJ1-2; the D is unclear. The CDR3 sequence is 14 residues long. Germline values: CDR1 MNHEY, CDR2 SVGEGT. V shed 6 bases and J shed 5 bases, with 16 bases lying between them. CDR3 region: CASSNAGRVYGYTF. The CDR3 nucleotides read TGTGCCAGCAGCAATGCAGGAAGAGTATATGGCTACACCTTC.

V and J are TRBV7-9 and TRBJ1-2; 8 positions agree with TRBD1. The CDR3 consists of 15 residues. Germline-derived CDR1 and CDR2 are SEHNR and FQNEAQ (reference sequence). The V and J ends lost 0 bases and 5 bases, in that order; junction bases with no gene match: 5. CDR3 nucleotide sequence: TGTGCCAGCAGCTTAGCAGGGGACAGGACTTATGGCTACACCTTC. Its protein is CASSLAGDRTYGYTF.

The chain has TRBV19 and TRBJ1-1; D is perhaps TRBD1 (5 bases). CDR1 and CDR2 from the germline V gene are LNHDA and SQIVND (reference sequence). Between the trimmed V and J ends, which lost 2 bases and 4 bases, there was a span of 14 bases. The CDR3 is 15 residues long. CDR3 coding DNA: TGTGCCAGTAGTATAAGGGTAACCCAGGGCACTGAAGCTTTCTTT. Translated, it gives CASSIRVTQGTEAFF.

This rearrangement joins TRBV6-1 to TRBJ2-7; maybe TRBD1 (6 bases). The CDR3 is made up of 15 amino acids. Between the trimmed V and J ends, which lost 2 bases and 0 bases, there was a span of 11 bases. Germline CDR1 and CDR2: MNHNS and SASEGT. CDR3 DNA sequence: TGTGCCAGCAGTGAAAGTATAGGGGGCTCCTACGAGCAGTACTTC. This gives the protein CASSESIGGSYEQYF.

This chain uses TRBV7-6 with TRBJ2-7, with 14 bases aligning to TRBD2. From germline, CDR1 is SGHVS and CDR2 FNYEAQ. This CDR3 has 16 amino acids. V was pared by 4 bases and J by 3 bases, with 5 bases of the junction left unmatched. For the CDR3, the DNA is TGTGCCAGCAGCTCGGGGACTAGCGGGAGTAGCTACGAGCAGTACTTC. Translation gives CASSSGTSGSSYEQYF.

The chain employs TRBV5-1 and TRBJ1-2; TRBD1 matches at 7 bases. Trimming removed 5 bases from V and 4 bases from J; junction bases left unmatched: 8. The CDR3 consists of 14 residues. The germline V gene has CDR1 SGHRS and CDR2 YFSETQ. CDR3 in DNA: TGCGCCAGCAGTATTGGACAGGCGGGCTATGGCTACACCTTC. This sequence encodes CASSIGQAGYGYTF.